The sequence of this TCR beta chain was determined in a study of blood T cells in healthy people across ages. V was shortened by 7 bases and J by 10 bases, with 17 bases between the two germline ends. The germline gives CDR1 SNHLY, CDR2 FYNNEI. This CDR3 comprises 14 residues. This clonotype was observed many times. Through a sample-barcoded 5' primer and a J-beta primer mix, a second PCR was run for about 6 to 11 cycles. From the 5' RACE reads, TCRdb called clonotypes with MiXCR, one entry per CDR3 protein. The sample consists of 1.5 million to 1.8 million distinct CDR3 sequences, less than 45% of them appearing once.

The source is a young woman in good health. This chain joins TRBV2 and TRBJ1-6; D might be TRBD1 (6 bases). Sequencing was performed on blood. CDR3 DNA: TGTGCCAGCACCCACAGGGAACGGGGATCACCCCTCCACTTT. Its translation is CASTHRERGSPLHF.